These 19 T cell receptor beta chains originate from one sample sequenced in a study of OX40 agonist ivuxolimab in advanced cancers. Assay used: immunoSEQ multiplex PCR; TCRdb lists only in-frame clones, some missing. The profile shows 45,000 to 60,000 clones, approximately 89% of them singletons. Material: CD4+ or CD8+ T cells sorted from blood, obtained in a trial of the OX40 agonist ivuxolimab. These receptors were obtained from an adult with an advanced solid tumor such as melanoma, head and neck, liver or kidney cancer.

The chain combines TRBV7-9 with TRBJ2-7, with 12 nucleotides matching TRBD1. J lost 2 bases, V lost 5 bases, and 10 bases had no gene match. CDR1 and CDR2 (germline): SEHNR, FQNEAQ (reference sequence). CDR3 size: 17 residues. CDR3 coding DNA: TGTGCCAGCAGCGAGGGGACAGGGGGCTATCAAACCTACGAGCAGTACTTC. This gives the protein CASSEGTGGYQTYEQYF.

V gene TRBV5-6 combines with J gene TRBJ1-1; D is ambiguous. The V gene lost 1 base and the J gene lost 5 bases, with 3 bases spanning the gap. Germline loops: CDR1 SGHDT, CDR2 YYEEEE. The CDR3 sequence is 11 residues long. The CDR3 DNA follows: TGTGCCAGCAGCTTGACTACTGAAGCTTTCTTT. Amino acids: CASSLTTEAFF.

J is TRBJ1-2 and V is TRBV4-1; 7 nucleotides agree with TRBD1. This CDR3 region has 13 residues. V trimming: 1 base; J trimming: 6 bases; junction bases outside the gene matches: 2. From germline, CDR1 is MGHRA and CDR2 YSYEKL. The CDR3 bases are TGCGCCAGCAGCCAAGTAGGGACAGATGGCTACACCTTC. The encoded protein is CASSQVGTDGYTF.

A remark on this clone: One junction end does not reproduce the germline sequence, and a read error may be involved. The chain recombines TRBV7-9 with TRBJ2-5; a possible D gene is TRBD2 (7 bases). The V gene's germline CDR1 is SEHNR and CDR2 FQNEAQ (reference sequence). CDR3 length: 15 amino acids. CDR3 sequence reads: CAGSLVSGGEETQYF. For the CDR3, the DNA is TGTGCCGGCAGCTTAGTTTCGGGGGGCGAAGAGACCCAGTACTTC. Full variable domain (outside the CDR3, taken from reference TRBV7-9 and TRBJ2-5): DTGVSQNPRHKITKRGQNVTFRCDPISEHNRLYWYRQTLGQGPEFLTYFQNEAQLEKSRLLSDRFSAERPKGSFSTLEIQRTEQGDSAMYLCAGSLVSGGEETQYFGPGTRLLVL.

The chain combines TRBV5-1 with TRBJ1-3; D unclear. This CDR3 has 15 amino acids. Between the trimmed V and J ends, which lost 4 bases and 1 base, there was a span of 12 bases. CDR1 and CDR2 (germline): SGHRS, YFSETQ. The CDR3 bases are TGCGCCAGCAGCGTCGACGGGAGATCTGGAAACACCATATATTTT. Protein sequence: CASSVDGRSGNTIYF.

CDR3 in amino acids: CAWSVLGGGTEAFF. The CDR3 bases are TGTGCCTGGAGTGTACTGGGCGGGGGCACTGAAGCTTTCTTT. This rearrangement joins TRBV30 to TRBJ1-1; maybe TRBD1 (5 bases). V was trimmed by 0 bases and J by 4 bases, leaving 12 bases between them. The germline V gene encodes CDR1 GTSNPN and CDR2 SVGIG (reference sequence). This CDR3 region has 14 residues.

CDR3 region: CASSVEGNPYEQYF. As DNA, the CDR3 is TGTGCCAGCAGCGTAGAAGGGAACCCCTACGAGCAGTACTTC. The gene calls are TRBV9 and TRBJ2-7, with D hard to call. Trimming stripped 0 bases from V and 2 bases from J, with 9 bases between. The CDR3 is made up of 14 amino acids. Germline V lookup: CDR1 SGDLS, CDR2 YYNGEE.

This sequence joins TRBV11-2 and TRBJ1-2; D gene uncertain. This CDR3 comprises 12 residues. V gave up 3 bases and J gave up 8 bases, with 10 bases separating them. CDR1 and CDR2 (germline): SGHAT, FQNNGV. CDR3 loop: CASSLGSGGYTF. The DNA for the CDR3 is TGTGCCAGCAGCTTGGGGTCGGGCGGCTACACCTTC.

The V and J genes are TRBV9 and TRBJ2-1; TRBD2 agrees at 14 bases. The CDR3 contains 17 residues. V shed 4 bases and J 4 bases; nucleotides not matched to a gene: 7. CDR1 and CDR2 from the germline V gene are SGDLS and YYNGEE. The CDR3: CASSRTSGGLRYNEQFF. In DNA form, the CDR3 reads TGTGCCAGCAGCCGGACTAGCGGGGGGCTTCGTTACAATGAGCAGTTCTTC.

V usage is TRBV21-1 and J usage is TRBJ1-5. TRBV21-1 is shown as a pseudogene. The CDR3 consists of 14 residues. CDR3 loop: CASSWSSTNQPQHF. CDR3 in DNA: TGTGCCAGCAGCTGGTCCAGCACCAATCAGCCCCAGCATTTT.

This chain uses TRBV7-9 with TRBJ1-1; perhaps TRBD1 as D (5 bases). The CDR3 totals 15 residues. V was clipped by 2 bases and J by 1 base, with 11 bases between them. Per germline, CDR1 SEHNR and CDR2 FQNEAQ (reference sequence). CDR3 sequence: CASSLIQGRNTEAFF. DNA of the CDR3: TGTGCCAGCAGCTTAATTCAGGGTAGGAACACTGAAGCTTTCTTT.

The V call is TRBV2, the J call TRBJ2-3; a possible D gene is TRBD2 (5 bases). Germline CDR1 is SNHLY and CDR2 is FYNNEI. This CDR3 is 16 amino acids long. Trimming took 6 bases from V and 2 from J, leaving 18 bases between them. The CDR3 spells CASSKGQDYLTDTQYF. CDR3 coding DNA: TGTGCCAGCAGCAAGGGCCAAGACTACCTCACAGATACGCAGTATTTT.

This chain connects TRBV4-3 to TRBJ2-7; TRBD2 matches 8 bases. This CDR3 is 15 amino acids long. The germline CDR1 and CDR2 sequences are LGHNA and YSLEER. Unmatched junction bases numbered 4, after V lost 1 base and J lost 2 bases. CDR3 loop: CASSQVLAGPYEQYF. CDR3 in DNA: TGCGCCAGCAGCCAAGTTCTAGCGGGCCCCTACGAGCAGTACTTC.

The chain uses TRBV9 and TRBJ2-3, with a tentative D call TRBD2 (6 bases). The CDR3 runs to 15 residues. V shed 0 bases and J shed 5 bases, with 13 bases lying between them. The germline V gene has CDR1 SGDLS and CDR2 YYNGEE. CDR3 amino acids: CASSVVTSRRDTQYF. CDR3 bases: TGTGCCAGCAGCGTAGTAACTAGCAGGAGAGATACGCAGTATTTT.

The J gene is TRBJ2-3, the V gene TRBV9; D gene unclear. CDR1 and CDR2 from the germline V gene are SGDLS and YYNGEE. The ends were cut back, 5 bases at V and 0 bases at J, with 10 bases in the middle. This CDR3 spans 14 amino acids. Here the CDR3 DNA reads TGTGCCAGCAGTCGACAATGGAGCACAGATACGCAGTATTTT. It encodes CASSRQWSTDTQYF.

The chain carries TRBV2 and TRBJ2-5; D may match TRBD1 or TRBD2 (5 bases each). This CDR3 is 13 amino acids long. V was clipped by 7 bases and J by 0 bases, with 9 bases between them. CDR1 is SNHLY and CDR2 is FYNNEI in the germline V gene. CDR3 DNA sequence: TGTGCCAGCAACGAGGGGTACCAAGAGACCCAGTACTTC. Translating gives CASNEGYQETQYF.

This sequence joins TRBV13 and TRBJ2-1, with no clear D. Trimming cost V 2 bases and J 7 bases, with 3 bases left between them. The CDR3 has 11 amino acids. Germline V gene lookup returns CDR1 PRHDT and CDR2 FYEKMQ (reference sequence). The CDR3 region is CASSLLNEQFF. CDR3 bases: TGTGCCAGCAGCTTACTTAATGAGCAGTTCTTC.

The V call is TRBV7-9, the J call TRBJ2-1, with D perhaps TRBD1 (6 bases). V was clipped by 5 bases and J by 3 bases, with 14 bases between them. Germline-derived CDR1 and CDR2 are SEHNR and FQNEAQ (reference sequence). CDR3 size: 15 residues. The CDR3: CASSLPGHNYNEQFF. CDR3 nucleotides: TGTGCCAGCAGCCTTCCGGGACATAACTACAATGAGCAGTTCTTC.

This CDR3 is CASSLGTPYNEQFF. CDR3 bases: TGTGCCAGCAGCTTGGGGACCCCGTACAATGAGCAGTTCTTC. This chain links TRBV5-8 with TRBJ2-1, with D unresolved. CDR1 and CDR2 from the germline V gene are SGHTS and YDEGEE. V shed 0 bases and J shed 4 bases, with 8 bases lying between them. The CDR3 loop spans 14 amino acids. Based on the CDR3 plus reference TRBV5-8 and TRBJ2-1, the full variable domain is EAGVTQSPTHLIKTRGQQATLRCSPISGHTSVYWYQQALGLGLQFLLWYDEGEERNRGNFPPRFSGRQFPNYSSELNVNALELEDSALYLCASSLGTPYNEQFFGPGTRLTVL.